What follows are 7 T cell receptor beta chains derived from one specimen sequenced in a study of Graves' ophthalmopathy and Graves' hyperthyroidism. The sequenced template was RNA, covering the TCR beta CDR3 region. RT-PCR with HTBI primers came first, then second-round multiplex PCR. TCRdb called the multiplex PCR reads again in MiXCR, with one record for every CDR3 protein. The profile covers approximately 700,000 distinct CDR3 sequences, with 35% to 50% appearing a single time and 35% to 55% taken by the ten largest. The source material was peripheral blood. The receptors stem from an adult man with Graves' ophthalmopathy.

This clonotype was counted once. The rearrangement joins TRBV7-9 to TRBJ1-4, with 9 positions matching TRBD1. CDR3 length equals 16 residues. The germline gives CDR1 SEHNR, CDR2 FQNEAQ (reference sequence). The ends lost 0 bases at V and 7 bases at J; junction bases unmatched: 6. CDR3 sequence reads: CASSLAGDRVGEKLFF. CDR3 bases: TGTGCCAGCAGCTTAGCAGGGGACAGGGTTGGTGAAAAACTGTTTTTT. The full variable domain, completed using reference TRBV7-9 and TRBJ1-4, is DTGVSQNPRHKITKRGQNVTFRCDPISEHNRLYWYRQTLGQGPEFLTYFQNEAQLEKSRLLSDRFSAERPKGSFSTLEIQRTEQGDSAMYLCASSLAGDRVGEKLFFGSGTQLSVL.

The rearrangement links TRBV10-3 to TRBJ2-7; 11 bases line up with TRBD1. The germline V gene encodes CDR1 ENHRY and CDR2 SYGVKD. The CDR3 covers 12 residues. With 10 bases clipped from V and 5 bases from J, the junction kept 4 bases outside the gene matches. In DNA, the CDR3 is TGTGCCACTTGGACAGGGGGCGACGAGCAGTACTTC. It translates to CATWTGGDEQYF.

V and J are TRBV19 and TRBJ2-7; TRBD2 matches at 7 bases. The CDR3 sequence is 15 residues long. CDR1 LNHDA and CDR2 SQIVND come from the germline V gene (reference sequence). Trimming cost V 1 base and J 2 bases; bases outside gene matches: 5. The CDR3 DNA reads as TGTGCCAGTAGTATAGGGGCTAGCGGAGCCTACGAGCAGTACTTC. This sequence encodes CASSIGASGAYEQYF.

This clonotype showed up just once. The chain recombines TRBV6-5 with TRBJ1-3; no clear D gene. Trimming left V 0 bases short and J 0 bases short, with 9 bases between. Per germline, CDR1 MNHEY and CDR2 SVGAGI. CDR3 length: 16 amino acids. CDR3 loop: CASSYSQSNSGNTIYF. The CDR3 DNA sequence: TGTGCCAGCAGTTACTCACAGTCCAACTCTGGAAACACCATATATTTT.

A note on this clonotype: The junction departs from the called germline gene at one end, perhaps through a read error. This chain uses TRBV12-3 or TRBV12-4 with TRBJ2-7, with D possibly TRBD1 on 6 matching bases. The CDR3 totals 15 residues. CDR3 residues: CASSLGTRTSYEQYF. Here the CDR3 DNA reads TGTGCCAGCAGCTTAGGGACACGGACCTCCTACGAGCAGTACTTC.

Points on this clonotype: A junction end diverges from the germline sequence, so it may reflect a read error. The chain combines TRBV7-9 with TRBJ2-2, with D unresolved. The CDR3 length is 14 residues. The germline V gene encodes CDR1 SEHNR and CDR2 FQNEAQ (reference sequence). This CDR3 is CASSQDLKGGELFF. The CDR3 DNA is TGCGCCAGCAGCCAAGATCTTAAAGGGGGGGAGCTGTTTTTT.

Comment on this clonotype: Compared with germline, one end of the junction differs, possibly owing to a read error. V and J are TRBV7-3 and TRBJ2-5; D remains unclear. This CDR3 is built from 13 residues. The germline CDR1 and CDR2 sequences are SGHTA and FQGTGA. The CDR3 region is CVSSLGGGKTQYF. In DNA, the CDR3 is TGTGTCAGCAGCTTAGGTGGTGGGAAGACCCAGTACTTC. Full variable domain (rest looked up from reference TRBV7-3 and TRBJ2-5): GAGVSQTPSNKVTEKGKYVELRCDPISGHTALYWYRQSLGQGPEFLIYFQGTGAADDSGLPNDRFFAVRPEGSVSTLKIQRTERGDSAVYLCVSSLGGGKTQYFGPGTRLLVL.